The T cell receptor beta chain under discussion was sequenced for a study of cytomegalovirus exposure and HLA in healthy donors (dated by TCRdb to 2015 to 2018). Concerning the study at large: An earlier analysis of 587 of the donors reported roughly 300 Gb of sequence data and 117 million unique TCR beta sequences from some 180 million T cells. The study profiled the T cell repertoires of more than 500 subjects by immunosequencing and related them to cytomegalovirus serostatus. The genetic ancestry cluster associated with self-reported Caucasian donors included 81% of the 300 to 450 genotyped donors. Alongside the repertoire data, information on donor age, sex, ethnicity and CMV serostatus was compiled. The study was designed to test whether signatures of past pathogen exposure could be identified by cataloging public T cell receptors. Typing coverage differed by locus: A, B, C, DRB1 and DQB1 were typed in about 629-640 donors, DQA1 in approximately 520, DPA1 in 600 to 610, and DPB1 in just under 480. Roughly 5 DR-DQ haplotypes were handled as single units for association and clustering, since linkage in the cohort was strong. Among about 400 genotyped donors of the cohort, an average of roughly 230,000 unique TCR beta nucleotide sequences was sequenced per donor, of which roughly 17% were non-productive. To study patterns of TCR occurrence, a later analysis re-analyzed previously published TCR beta repertoires from more than 550 donors and added high-resolution HLA genotyping. HLA typing included class I and class II loci at four-digit resolution. In a later genetic analysis, genome-wide SNP genotypes for about three fifths of the roughly 670 donors were used, and that subset was treated as a discovery cohort. Every repertoire in the discovery cohort had been generated on one and the same sequencing platform. In addition to the first cohort of approximately 650 subjects, a separate validation cohort of approximately 110 different subjects was used. An early release covering roughly 640 HLA-typed donors comprised about 290 gigabases of sequencing data and tens of millions of unique TCR sequences. To predict cytomegalovirus infection status, the study brought together high-throughput TCR immunosequencing, statistical association of individual TCRs with disease status, and machine learning. An earlier analysis of fewer than 750 of the donors used high-throughput TCR beta sequencing to judge whether each TCR beta V gene segment behaved as functional or pseudogenic. In the later analysis, no new phenotypic data were used to find candidate immune exposures; instead, reliance was placed on TCR beta sequences and their occurrence across donors.

For CDR1 and CDR2, the germline V gene lists LGHNA and YSLEER. The germline ends are 11 bases apart after V is trimmed by 3 bases and J by 2 bases. From its cysteine to its phenylalanine, the CDR3 spans 14 amino acids. Solely the CDR3 DNA is kept, with 42 bases framed from the first base. The cohort consisted of some 670 healthy bone marrow donors. All cohort members were sampled while nominally healthy, although unrecorded immune exposures were likely present. The donor tested CMV seronegative and was one of the 352 seronegative cohort members. Every donor gave a peripheral blood sample, and the peripheral blood mononuclear cells from that sample were used for TCR beta sequencing. Genomic DNA extraction from the blood cell samples was performed with the Qiagen DNeasy Blood Extraction Kit. Receptors were amplified or captured by the immunoSEQ multiplex PCR assay. For the multiplex PCR, a mixture combining 60 forward primers for TCR Vbeta segments and 13 reverse primers for TCR Jbeta segments was used. A multiplex PCR assay on genomic DNA amplified the CDR3 region of rearranged TCR beta genes. The amplified TCR beta libraries were sequenced on the Illumina HiSeq System as 87-base-pair reads. Per the original workflow: A later analysis tallied 70 million to 100 million unique TCR beta chains across the approximately 670 repertoires, and approximately 11 million of those chains were shared by two or more donors. Raw reads were error-corrected and collapsed into unique sequences with a nearest-neighbor algorithm that merged closely related sequences to remove PCR and sequencing errors. Alignment of CDR3 sequences to IMGT reference sequences was used to assign V, D and J gene segments. Each retained sequence needed at least a six-nucleotide match to both a V gene segment and a J gene segment. Rearrangements were called productive when the CDR3 lacked stop codons and stayed in frame with V and J; all others were non-productive. Following IMGT convention, CDR3 was defined as the stretch from the second conserved V-encoded cysteine up to the conserved J-encoded phenylalanine. The earlier analysis of some 600 of the donors excluded sequences that lacked an unambiguous match to a single V gene segment. An earlier analysis of fewer than 650 of the donors classified V segments as functional when productive rearrangements were above 56.7% and as segregating when the standard deviation between donors was above 5%. A statistical classification framework was developed to diagnose cytomegalovirus status using the catalog of TCR beta chain sequences. V and J gene assignment, in a later analysis, came from comparing TCR nucleotide sequences with IMGT/GENE-DB human TR gene sequences. In a later analysis, CDR3 sequences and most-parsimonious VDJ recombination scenarios were assigned using the TCRdist pipeline. In a later analysis, every TCR beta chain was defined by the combination of its CDR3 amino acid sequence and its V-gene family, and reads without a unique V-gene family were dropped. As a way to deal with suspected cross-contamination and a sequencing artifact, a later analysis dropped more than 500 nucleotide sequences that were highly shared and had low generation probability. In a later analysis, a clonal expansion index was calculated for each public chain from normalized within-repertoire ranks of inferred template counts. In a later analysis, generation probabilities were computed with a VDJ recombination model fitted to out-of-frame rearrangements, and the resulting probabilities were checked against IGoR. In a later analysis, TCR-TCR, TCR-HLA and TCR-CMV co-occurrence was scored with hypergeometric tests, and a repertoire-size bias correction was applied to TCR pairs. In a later analysis, false discovery rates were estimated by permuting HLA or CMV assignments 20 times. In a later analysis, co-occurring TCRs were grouped with DBSCAN, and TCRdist sequence similarity was added when clustering was performed within HLA-allele-positive subsets. Repertoires with fewer than 30,000 or more than 120,000 public chains, plus five repertoires with anomalous nucleotide sharing, were excluded from co-occurrence clustering. The table was pulled from immuneACCESS by TCRdb, which kept in-frame rearrangements only. Such tables lose some clones; where checked, under half of the loss comes from unresolved V genes, and the rest has no known cause. V and J calls and clone size are as listed in that table; D and trimming were resolved from the DNA. The sample yields over 150,000 clones; about 77% were counted once. The top ten clonotypes cover over 1% of the sample.

Details on this clone: The antigen it binds to is not known. Qualities for individual bases were not recorded, and no much larger clone is one base off.

What the authors observed across the whole study: Most TCR sequences were observed very rarely across donors, whereas some public TCRs were present in many individuals. Broadly in line with IMGT annotations, most TCR beta V segments showed up in productive rearrangements about 90% or about 30% of the time in an earlier analysis of several hundred of the donors. Immune exposure information for the cohort was limited to CMV serostatus. In a later analysis, HLA-associated TCR beta chains were found to be more clonally expanded and to have lower generation probabilities than equally common non-associated chains. When HLA alleles, especially DR and DQ, strongly co-occurred, TCR associations were difficult to assign to individual alleles. A further reported finding was that TCR beta sequences accurately predicted the HLA-A and HLA-B alleles for most subjects in the first cohort. Most CMV-associated TCR beta chains appeared to be HLA-restricted in a later analysis, and the HLA associations seemed to be driven largely by CMV exposure. This cohort had only TCR beta chains sequenced, and the lack of alpha or paired-chain data limited which features could be detected. In vitro tests confirmed that a few of the cytomegalovirus-associated TCR beta chains recognize cytomegalovirus antigens. In a later analysis, 16,951 TCR beta sequences were associated with specific HLA alleles at a false discovery rate of 0.05. According to a later analysis, parvovirus B19, influenza, CMV and Epstein-Barr virus appeared linked to several top co-occurrence clusters. Some IMGT-functional V segments, including TRBV6-2 and TRBV6-3, could not be distinguished by the 87-base-pair reads and were therefore excluded. In a later genetic analysis, fewer N-insertions in productive TCRs were reported among donors in an Asian-associated ancestry cluster than the roughly 700-donor mean. V-gene and J-gene trimming of TCR beta chains was associated with a missense DCLRE1C variant in a later genetic analysis, and the association was replicated in an independent cohort. In both the original and validation cohorts, the classifier was reported to diagnose cytomegalovirus status with high specificity and sensitivity. The study gave a list of under 200 TCR beta chains associated with cytomegalovirus. Because counts were too low, about 18 rarely observed V segments, including chromosome 9 orphons, were excluded from the earlier analysis of 500 to 700 of the donors. The authors suggested that the approach could potentially be extended to other disease states and immunological phenotypes. Because HLA typing was missing for some donors at each locus, association tests included only the typed subset. In a later analysis, the rate of TCR association differed among HLA loci, with DRB1 alleles having the most associated TCRs and HLA-C alleles having the fewest. Linkage disequilibrium might explain the correlated functional status among segregating V segments, but an unknown experimental factor could not be ruled out. The presence/absence analyses assumed that sequencing depth was roughly uniform across donors, and that assumption may not be true. A cluster of highly shared sequence variants was judged likely to represent a technical artifact of the sequencing pipeline.

The source material was PBMCs. This chain joins TRBV4-3 to TRBJ2-7; a weak D assignment points to TRBD1 (5 bases agree). This clonotype was sampled from a woman aged 50 to 60 in good health and CMV-seronegative. The CDR3: CASSHTWGPYEQYF. In nucleotide form, the sequence is TGCGCCAGCAGCCACACTTGGGGCCCCTACGAGCAGTACTTC.